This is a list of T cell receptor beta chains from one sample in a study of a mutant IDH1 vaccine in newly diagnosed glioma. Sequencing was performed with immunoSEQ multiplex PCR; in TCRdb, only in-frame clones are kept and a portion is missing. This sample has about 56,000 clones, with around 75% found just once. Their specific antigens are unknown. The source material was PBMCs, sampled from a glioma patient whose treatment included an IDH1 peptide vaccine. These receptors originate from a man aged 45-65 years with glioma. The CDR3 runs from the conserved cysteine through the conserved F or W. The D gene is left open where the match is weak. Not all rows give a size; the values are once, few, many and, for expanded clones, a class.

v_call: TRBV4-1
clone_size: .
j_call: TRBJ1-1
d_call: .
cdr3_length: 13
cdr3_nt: TGCGCCAGCAGCAAGATCAGGGGCCCTGAAGCTTTCTTT
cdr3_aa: CASSKIRGPEAFF

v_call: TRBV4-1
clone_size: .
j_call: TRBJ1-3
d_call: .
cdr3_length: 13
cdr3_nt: TGCGCCAGCAGCCGGACCCCGGGAAACACCATATATTTT
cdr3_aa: CASSRTPGNTIYF

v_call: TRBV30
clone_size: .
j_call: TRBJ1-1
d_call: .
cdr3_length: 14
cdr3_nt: TGTGCCTGGAGTGCCCTAACACCTAACACTGAAGCTTTCTTT
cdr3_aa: CAWSALTPNTEAFF

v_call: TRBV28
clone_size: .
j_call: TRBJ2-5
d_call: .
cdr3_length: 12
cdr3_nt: TGTGCCAGCAGCGTATTGGGAGAGACCCAGTACTTC
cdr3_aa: CASSVLGETQYF

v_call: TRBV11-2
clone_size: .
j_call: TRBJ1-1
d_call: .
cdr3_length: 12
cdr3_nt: TGTGCCAGCGGACACGAGAACACTGAAGCTTTCTTT
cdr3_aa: CASGHENTEAFF

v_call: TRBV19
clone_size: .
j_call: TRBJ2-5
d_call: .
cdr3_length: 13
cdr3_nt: TGTGCCAGTAGTATAAGTTCCCAAGAGACCCAGTACTTC
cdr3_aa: CASSISSQETQYF

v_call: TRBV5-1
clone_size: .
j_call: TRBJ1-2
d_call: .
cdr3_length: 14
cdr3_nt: TGCGCCAGCAGCCCGGGGGGGGAGGACTATGGCTACACCTTC
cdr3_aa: CASSPGGEDYGYTF

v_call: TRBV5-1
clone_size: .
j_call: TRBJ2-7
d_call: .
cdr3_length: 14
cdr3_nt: TGCGCCAGCAGCTTGGCTGTAGGGCCCTTAGAGCAGTACTTC
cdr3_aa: CASSLAVGPLEQYF

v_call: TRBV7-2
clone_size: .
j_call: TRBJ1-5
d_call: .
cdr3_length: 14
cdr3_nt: TGTGCCAGCTCCCAGAGGGATAGCAATCAGCCCCAGCATTTT
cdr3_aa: CASSQRDSNQPQHF

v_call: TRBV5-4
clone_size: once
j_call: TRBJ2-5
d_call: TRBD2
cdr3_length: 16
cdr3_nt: TGTGCCAGCAGCTGGGGACTAGCGGGGAGCCAAGAGACCCAGTACTTC
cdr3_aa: CASSWGLAGSQETQYF

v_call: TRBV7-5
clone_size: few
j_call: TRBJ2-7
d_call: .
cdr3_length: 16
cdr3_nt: TGTGCCAGAGGCCTATCCGGGGTAGCGGGGAGCTACGAGCAGTACTTC
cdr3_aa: CARGLSGVAGSYEQYF

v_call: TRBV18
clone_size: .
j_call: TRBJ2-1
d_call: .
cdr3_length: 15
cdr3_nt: TGTGCCAGCTCACCGGCCAGCAGAGCGACCAATGAGCAGTTCTTC
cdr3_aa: CASSPASRATNEQFF

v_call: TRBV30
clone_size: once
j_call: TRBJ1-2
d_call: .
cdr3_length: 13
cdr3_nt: TGTGCCTGGACCACCGTCGCCGACTATGGCTACACCTTC
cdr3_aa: CAWTTVADYGYTF

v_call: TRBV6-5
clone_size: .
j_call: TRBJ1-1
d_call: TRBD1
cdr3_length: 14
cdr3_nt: TGTGCCAGCAGTTATCAGGGGGCGCGAACTGAAGCTTTCTTT
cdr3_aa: CASSYQGARTEAFF

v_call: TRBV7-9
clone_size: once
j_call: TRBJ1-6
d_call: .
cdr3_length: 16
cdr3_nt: TGTGCCAGCAGCTTAGTGGGGGCTTCCTATAATTCACCCCTCCACTTT
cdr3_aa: CASSLVGASYNSPLHF

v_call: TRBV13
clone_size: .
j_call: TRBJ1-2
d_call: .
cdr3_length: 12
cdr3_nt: TGTGCCAGCAGCTTAGACAAGTTAGGCTACACCTTC
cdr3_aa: CASSLDKLGYTF

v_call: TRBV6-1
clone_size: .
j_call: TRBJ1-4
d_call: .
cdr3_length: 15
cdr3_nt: TGTGCCAGCAGTGAGGGCGGGACTCGGAATGAAAAACTGTTTTTT
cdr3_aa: CASSEGGTRNEKLFF

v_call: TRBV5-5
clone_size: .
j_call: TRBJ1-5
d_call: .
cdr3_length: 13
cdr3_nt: TGTGCCAGCAGCTTAGAAACTTTGCGGCCCCAGCATTTT
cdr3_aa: CASSLETLRPQHF

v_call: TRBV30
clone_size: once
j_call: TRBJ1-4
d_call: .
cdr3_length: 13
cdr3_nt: TGTGCCTACAAGGACAGATCTAATGAAAAACTGTTTTTT
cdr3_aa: CAYKDRSNEKLFF

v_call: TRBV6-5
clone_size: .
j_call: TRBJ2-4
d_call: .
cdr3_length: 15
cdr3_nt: TGTGCCAGCAGTTACTCGACCACTTCCAAAAACATTCAGTACTTC
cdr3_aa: CASSYSTTSKNIQYF

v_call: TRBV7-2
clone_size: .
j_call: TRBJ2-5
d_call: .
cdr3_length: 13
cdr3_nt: TGTGCCAGCAGCTTAGAACAGAGTGCTGCCCAGTACTTC
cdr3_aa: CASSLEQSAAQYF

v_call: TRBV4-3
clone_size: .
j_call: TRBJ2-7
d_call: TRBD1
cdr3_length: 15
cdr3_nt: TGCGCCAGCAGCCAAGCCCGGACAGGAATCGGCGAGCAGTACTTC
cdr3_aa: CASSQARTGIGEQYF

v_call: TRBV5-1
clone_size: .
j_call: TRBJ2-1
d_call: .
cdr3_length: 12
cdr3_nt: TGCGCCAGCAAGGGATCCTACAATGAGCAGTTCTTC
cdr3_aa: CASKGSYNEQFF

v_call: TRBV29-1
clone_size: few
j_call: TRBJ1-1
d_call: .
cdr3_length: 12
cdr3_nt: TGCAGCGTTGTTATCGCGGAAACCGAAGCTTTCTTT
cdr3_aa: CSVVIAETEAFF

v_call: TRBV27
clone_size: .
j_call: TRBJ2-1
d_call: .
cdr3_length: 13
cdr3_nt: TGTGCCAGCAGGGACGACGGAAACAATGAGCAGTTCTTC
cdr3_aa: CASRDDGNNEQFF

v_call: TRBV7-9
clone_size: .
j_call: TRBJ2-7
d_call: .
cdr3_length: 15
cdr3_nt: TGTGCCAGCACCTTCGGGGCAGGGAGAAGCTACGAGCAGTACTTC
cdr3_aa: CASTFGAGRSYEQYF

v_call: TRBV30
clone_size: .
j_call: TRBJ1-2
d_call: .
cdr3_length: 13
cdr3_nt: TGTGCCTGGAGTGTAAGAACAGGGTTAGGCTACACCTTC
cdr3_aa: CAWSVRTGLGYTF

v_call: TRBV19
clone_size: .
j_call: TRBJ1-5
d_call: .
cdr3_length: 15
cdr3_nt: TGTGCCAGTAGTATCGGGCGGATTAGCAATCAGCCCCAGCATTTT
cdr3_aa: CASSIGRISNQPQHF

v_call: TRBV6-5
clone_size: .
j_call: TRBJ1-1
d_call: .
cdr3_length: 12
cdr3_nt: TGTGCCAGCAGATCCCAGGGGAGGGGGGCTTTCTTT
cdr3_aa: CASRSQGRGAFF

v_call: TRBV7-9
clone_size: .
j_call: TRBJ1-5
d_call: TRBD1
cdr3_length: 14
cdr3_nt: TGTGCCAGCAGCTCGAACAGGGGGCAGCAGCCCCAGCATTTT
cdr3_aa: CASSSNRGQQPQHF

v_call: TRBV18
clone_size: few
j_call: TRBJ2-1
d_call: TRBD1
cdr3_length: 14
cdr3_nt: TGTGCCAGCTCGCCGGGACAGGGGGGGAATGAGCAGTTCTTC
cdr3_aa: CASSPGQGGNEQFF

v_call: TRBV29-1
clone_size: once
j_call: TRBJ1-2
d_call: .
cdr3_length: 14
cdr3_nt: TGCAGCGTTGACTTCCCCGGGACTAACTATGGCTACACCTTC
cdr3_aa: CSVDFPGTNYGYTF

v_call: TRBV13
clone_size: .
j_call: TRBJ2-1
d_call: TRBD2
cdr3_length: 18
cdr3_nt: TGTGCCAGCAGTCCAAACATCCGACTAGCGGGGGGCTTGGATGAGCAGTTCTTC
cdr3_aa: CASSPNIRLAGGLDEQFF

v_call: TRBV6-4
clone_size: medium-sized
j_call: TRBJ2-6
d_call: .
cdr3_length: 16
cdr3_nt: TGTGCCAGCAGTGACTCAGCAGGGGATGGGGCCAACGTCCTGACTTTC
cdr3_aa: CASSDSAGDGANVLTF

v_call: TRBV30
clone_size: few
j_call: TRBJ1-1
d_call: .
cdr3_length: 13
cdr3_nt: TGTGCCTGGAGTGGGACGGGCCCCACTGAAGCTTTCTTT
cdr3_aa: CAWSGTGPTEAFF

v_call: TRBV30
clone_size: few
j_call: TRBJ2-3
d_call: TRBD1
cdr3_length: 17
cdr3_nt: TGTGCCTGGCGCCGGGACAGGGCCTTAACGTTCACAGATACGCAGTATTTT
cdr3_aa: CAWRRDRALTFTDTQYF